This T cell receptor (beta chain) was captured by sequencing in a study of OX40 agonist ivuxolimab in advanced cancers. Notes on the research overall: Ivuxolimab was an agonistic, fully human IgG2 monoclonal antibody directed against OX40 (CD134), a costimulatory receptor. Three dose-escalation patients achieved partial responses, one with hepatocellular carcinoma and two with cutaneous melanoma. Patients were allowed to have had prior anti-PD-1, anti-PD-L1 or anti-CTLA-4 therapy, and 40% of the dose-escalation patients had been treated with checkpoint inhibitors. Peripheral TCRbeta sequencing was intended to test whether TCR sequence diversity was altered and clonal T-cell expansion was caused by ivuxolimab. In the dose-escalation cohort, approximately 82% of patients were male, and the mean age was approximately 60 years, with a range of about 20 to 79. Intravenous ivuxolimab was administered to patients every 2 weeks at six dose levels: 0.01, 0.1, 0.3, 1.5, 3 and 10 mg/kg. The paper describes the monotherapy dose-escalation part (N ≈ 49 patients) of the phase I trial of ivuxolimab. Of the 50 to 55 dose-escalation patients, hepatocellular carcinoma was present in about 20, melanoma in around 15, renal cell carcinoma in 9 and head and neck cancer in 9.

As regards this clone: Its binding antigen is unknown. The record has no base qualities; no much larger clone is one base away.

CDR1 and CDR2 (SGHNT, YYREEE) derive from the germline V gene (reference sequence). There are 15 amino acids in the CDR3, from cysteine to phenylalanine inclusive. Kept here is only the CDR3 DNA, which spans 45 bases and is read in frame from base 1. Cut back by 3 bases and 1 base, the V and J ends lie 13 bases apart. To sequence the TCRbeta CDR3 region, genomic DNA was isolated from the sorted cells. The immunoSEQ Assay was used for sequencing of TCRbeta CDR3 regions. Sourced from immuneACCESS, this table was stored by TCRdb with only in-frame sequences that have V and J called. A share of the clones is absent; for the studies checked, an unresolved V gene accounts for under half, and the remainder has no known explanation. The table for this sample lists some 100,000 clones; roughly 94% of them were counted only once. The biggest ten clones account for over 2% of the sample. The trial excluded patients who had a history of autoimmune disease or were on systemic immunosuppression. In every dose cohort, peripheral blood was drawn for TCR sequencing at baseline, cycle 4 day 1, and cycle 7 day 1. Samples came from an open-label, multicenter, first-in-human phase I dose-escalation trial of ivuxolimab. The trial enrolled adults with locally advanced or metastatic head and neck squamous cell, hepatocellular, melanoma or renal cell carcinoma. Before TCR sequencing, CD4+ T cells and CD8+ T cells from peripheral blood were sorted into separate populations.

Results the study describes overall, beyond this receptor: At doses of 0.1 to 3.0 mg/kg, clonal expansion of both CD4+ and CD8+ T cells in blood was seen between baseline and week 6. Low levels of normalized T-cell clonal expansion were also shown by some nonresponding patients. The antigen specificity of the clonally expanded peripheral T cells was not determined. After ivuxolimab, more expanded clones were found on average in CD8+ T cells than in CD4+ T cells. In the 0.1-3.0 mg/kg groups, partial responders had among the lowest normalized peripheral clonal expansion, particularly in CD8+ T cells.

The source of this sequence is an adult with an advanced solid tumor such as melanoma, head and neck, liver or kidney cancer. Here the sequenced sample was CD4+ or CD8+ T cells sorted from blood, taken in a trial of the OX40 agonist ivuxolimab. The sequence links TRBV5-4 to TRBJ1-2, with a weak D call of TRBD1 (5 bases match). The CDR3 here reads CASSWDQTNNYGYTF. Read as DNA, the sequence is TGTGCCAGCAGCTGGGACCAAACCAATAACTATGGCTACACCTTC.